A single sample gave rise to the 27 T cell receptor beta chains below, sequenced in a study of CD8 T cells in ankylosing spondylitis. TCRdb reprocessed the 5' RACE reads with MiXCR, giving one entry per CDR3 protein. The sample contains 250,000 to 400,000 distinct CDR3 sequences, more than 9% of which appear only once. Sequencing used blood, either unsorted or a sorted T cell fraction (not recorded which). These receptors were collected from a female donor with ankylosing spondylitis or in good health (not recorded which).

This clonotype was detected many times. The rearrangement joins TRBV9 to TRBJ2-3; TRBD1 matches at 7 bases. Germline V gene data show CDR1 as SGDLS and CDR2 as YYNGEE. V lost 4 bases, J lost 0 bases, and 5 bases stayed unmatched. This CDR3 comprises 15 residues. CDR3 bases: TGTGCCAGCAGCACCGGGACAGAGAGCACAGATACGCAGTATTTT. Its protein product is CASSTGTESTDTQYF.

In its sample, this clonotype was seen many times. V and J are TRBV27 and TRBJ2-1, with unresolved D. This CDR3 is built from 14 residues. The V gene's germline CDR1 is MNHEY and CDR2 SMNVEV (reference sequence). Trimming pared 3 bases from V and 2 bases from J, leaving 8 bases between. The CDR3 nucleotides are TGTGCCAGCAGTTTCATGGGGACCTACAATGAGCAGTTCTTC. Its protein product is CASSFMGTYNEQFF.

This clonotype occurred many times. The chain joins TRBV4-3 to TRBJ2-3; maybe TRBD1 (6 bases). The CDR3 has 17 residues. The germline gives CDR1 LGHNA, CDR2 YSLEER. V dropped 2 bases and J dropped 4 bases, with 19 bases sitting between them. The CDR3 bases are TGCGCCAGCAGCCAACGAGGGACACCGATCCCACCAGATACGCAGTATTTT. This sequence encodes CASSQRGTPIPPDTQYF.

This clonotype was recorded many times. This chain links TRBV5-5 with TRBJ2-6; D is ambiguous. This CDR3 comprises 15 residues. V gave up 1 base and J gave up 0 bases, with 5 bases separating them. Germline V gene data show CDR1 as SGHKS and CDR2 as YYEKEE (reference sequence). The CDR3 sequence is CASSLMVSGANVLTF. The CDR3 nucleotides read TGTGCCAGCAGCTTGATGGTCTCTGGGGCCAACGTCCTGACTTTC.

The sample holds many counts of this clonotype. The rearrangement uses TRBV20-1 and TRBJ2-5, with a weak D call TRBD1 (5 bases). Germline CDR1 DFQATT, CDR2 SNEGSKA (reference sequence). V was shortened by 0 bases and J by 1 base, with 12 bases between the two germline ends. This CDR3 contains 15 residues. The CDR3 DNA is TGCAGTGCTAGAGATTACAGGTCCTCCCAAGAGACCCAGTACTTC. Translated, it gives CSARDYRSSQETQYF.

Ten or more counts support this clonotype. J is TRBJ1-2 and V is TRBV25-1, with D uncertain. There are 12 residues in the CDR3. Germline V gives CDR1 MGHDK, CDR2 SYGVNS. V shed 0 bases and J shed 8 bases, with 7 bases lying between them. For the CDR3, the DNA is TGTGCCAGCAGTGAATACCGCGCAGGCTACACCTTC. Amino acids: CASSEYRAGYTF.

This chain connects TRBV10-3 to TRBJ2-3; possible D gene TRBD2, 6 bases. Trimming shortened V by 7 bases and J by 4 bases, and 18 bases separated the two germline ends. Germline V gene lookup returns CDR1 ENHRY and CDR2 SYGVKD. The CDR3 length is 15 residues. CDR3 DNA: TGTGCCATCAATAAACTAGCCGGTTTCTCAGATACGCAGTATTTT. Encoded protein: CAINKLAGFSDTQYF.

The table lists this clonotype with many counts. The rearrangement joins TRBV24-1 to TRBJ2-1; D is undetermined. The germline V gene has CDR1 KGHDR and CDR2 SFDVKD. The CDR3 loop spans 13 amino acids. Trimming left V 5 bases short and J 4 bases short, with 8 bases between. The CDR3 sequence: CATSVTEYNEQFF. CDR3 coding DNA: TGTGCCACCAGTGTTACTGAGTACAATGAGCAGTTCTTC.

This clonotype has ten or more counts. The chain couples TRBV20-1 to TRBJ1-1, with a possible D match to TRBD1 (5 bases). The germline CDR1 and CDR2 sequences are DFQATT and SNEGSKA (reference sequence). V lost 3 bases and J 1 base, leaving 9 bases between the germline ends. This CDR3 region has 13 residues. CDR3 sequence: CSARWGRNTEAFF. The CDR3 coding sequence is TGCAGTGCTAGGTGGGGGAGGAACACTGAAGCTTTCTTT.

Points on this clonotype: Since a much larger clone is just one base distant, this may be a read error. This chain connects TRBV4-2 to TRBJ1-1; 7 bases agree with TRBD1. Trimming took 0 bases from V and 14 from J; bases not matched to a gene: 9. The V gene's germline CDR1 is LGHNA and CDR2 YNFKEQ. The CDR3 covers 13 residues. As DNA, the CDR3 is TGTGCCAGCAGCCAAGAGGGTCAGGGGGAAGGGTTCTTT. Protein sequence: CASSQEGQGEGFF.

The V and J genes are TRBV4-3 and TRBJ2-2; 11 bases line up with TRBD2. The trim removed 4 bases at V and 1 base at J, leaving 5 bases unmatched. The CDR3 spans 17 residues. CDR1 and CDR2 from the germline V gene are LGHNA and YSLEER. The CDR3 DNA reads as TGCGCCAGCAGCCCTCAAGGGACTAGCGGGAACACCGGGGAGCTGTTTTTT. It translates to CASSPQGTSGNTGELFF.

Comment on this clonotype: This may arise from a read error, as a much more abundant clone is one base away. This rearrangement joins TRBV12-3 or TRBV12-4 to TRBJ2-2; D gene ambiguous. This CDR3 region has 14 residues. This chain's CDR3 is CASSLVPNPGELFF. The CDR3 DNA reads TGTGCCAGCAGTTTAGTTCCGAACCCCGGGGAGCTGTTTTTT.

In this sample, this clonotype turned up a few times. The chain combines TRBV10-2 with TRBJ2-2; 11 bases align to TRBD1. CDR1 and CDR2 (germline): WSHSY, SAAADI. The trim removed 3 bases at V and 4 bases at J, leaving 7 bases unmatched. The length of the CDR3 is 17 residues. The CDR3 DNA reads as TGCGCCAGCAGTGACCTCGGGACAGGGGGAATCACCGGGGAGCTGTTTTTT. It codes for CASSDLGTGGITGELFF.

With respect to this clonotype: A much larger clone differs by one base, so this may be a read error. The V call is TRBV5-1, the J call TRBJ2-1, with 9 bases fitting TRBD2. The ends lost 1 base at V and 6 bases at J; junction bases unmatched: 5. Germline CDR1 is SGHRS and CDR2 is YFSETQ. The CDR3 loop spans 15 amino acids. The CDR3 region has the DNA TGCGCCAGCAGCTTGAAACTAGCGGGCGTCAATGAGCAGTTCTTC. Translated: CASSLKLAGVNEQFF.

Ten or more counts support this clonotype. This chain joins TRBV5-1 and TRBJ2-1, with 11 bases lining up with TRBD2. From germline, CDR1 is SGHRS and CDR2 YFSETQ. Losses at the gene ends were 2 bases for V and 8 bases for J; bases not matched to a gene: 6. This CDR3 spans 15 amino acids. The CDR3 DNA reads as TGCGCCAGCAGCTTTCTAGCGGGAGGAGGCGATGAGCAGTTCTTC. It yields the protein CASSFLAGGGDEQFF.

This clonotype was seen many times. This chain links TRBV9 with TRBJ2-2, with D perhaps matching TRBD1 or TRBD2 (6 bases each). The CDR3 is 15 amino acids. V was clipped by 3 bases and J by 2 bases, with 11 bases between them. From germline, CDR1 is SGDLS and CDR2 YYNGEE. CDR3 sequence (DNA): TGTGCCAGCAGCGGTGGGGGGCGTAACACCGGGGAGCTGTTTTTT. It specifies CASSGGGRNTGELFF.

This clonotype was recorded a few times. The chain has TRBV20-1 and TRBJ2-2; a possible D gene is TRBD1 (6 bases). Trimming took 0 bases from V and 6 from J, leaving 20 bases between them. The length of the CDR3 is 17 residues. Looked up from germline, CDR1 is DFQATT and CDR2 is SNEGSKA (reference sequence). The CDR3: CSARDRTAGSVAGELFF. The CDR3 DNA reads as TGCAGTGCTAGAGACCGGACAGCAGGATCCGTAGCCGGGGAGCTGTTTTTT.

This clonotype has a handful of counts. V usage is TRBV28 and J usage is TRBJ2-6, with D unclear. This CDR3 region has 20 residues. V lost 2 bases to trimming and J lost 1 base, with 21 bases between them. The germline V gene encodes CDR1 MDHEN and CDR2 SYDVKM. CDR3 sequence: CASSLSSRGGRRSGANVLTF. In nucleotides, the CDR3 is TGTGCCAGCAGTTTAAGTTCTCGAGGTGGCAGGCGATCTGGGGCCAACGTCCTGACTTTC.

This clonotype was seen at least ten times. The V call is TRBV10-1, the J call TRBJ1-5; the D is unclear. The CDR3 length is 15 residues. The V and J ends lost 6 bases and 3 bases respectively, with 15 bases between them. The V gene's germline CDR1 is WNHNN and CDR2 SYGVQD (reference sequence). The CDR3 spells CASRGISRHNQPQHF. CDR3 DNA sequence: TGCGCCAGCAGGGGAATTTCTAGGCACAATCAGCCCCAGCATTTT.

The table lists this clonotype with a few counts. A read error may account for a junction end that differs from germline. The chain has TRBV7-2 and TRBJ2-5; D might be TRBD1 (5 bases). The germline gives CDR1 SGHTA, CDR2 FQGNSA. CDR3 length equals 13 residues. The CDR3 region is CASSRQFQETQCF. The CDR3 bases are TGTGCCAGCAGCCGACAGTTTCAAGAGACCCAGTGCTTC. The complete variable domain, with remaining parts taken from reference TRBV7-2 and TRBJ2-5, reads GAGVSQSPSNKVTEKGKDVELRCDPISGHTALYWYRQSLGQGLEFLIYFQGNSAPDKSGLPSDRFSAERTGGSVSTLTIQRTQQEDSAVYLCASSRQFQETQCFGPGTRLLVL.

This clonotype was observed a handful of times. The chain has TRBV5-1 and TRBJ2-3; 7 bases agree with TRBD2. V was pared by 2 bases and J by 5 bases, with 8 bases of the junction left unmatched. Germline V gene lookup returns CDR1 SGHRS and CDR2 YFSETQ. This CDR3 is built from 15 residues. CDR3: CASSLGGRAGDTQYF. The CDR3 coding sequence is TGCGCCAGCAGCTTAGGAGGGAGGGCGGGAGATACGCAGTATTTT.

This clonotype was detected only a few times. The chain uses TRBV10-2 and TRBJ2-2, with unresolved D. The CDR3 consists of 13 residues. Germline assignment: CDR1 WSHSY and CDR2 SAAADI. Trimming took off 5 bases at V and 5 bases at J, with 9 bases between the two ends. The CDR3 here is CASSRMLTGELFF. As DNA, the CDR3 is TGCGCCAGCAGTAGGATGTTGACCGGGGAGCTGTTTTTT.

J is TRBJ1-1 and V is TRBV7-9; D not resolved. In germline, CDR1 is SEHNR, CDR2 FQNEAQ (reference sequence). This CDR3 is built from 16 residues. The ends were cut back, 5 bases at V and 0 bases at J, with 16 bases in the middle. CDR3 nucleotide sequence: TGTGCCAGCAGCCCCCCCCTTCCGTACATGAACACTGAAGCTTTCTTT. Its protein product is CASSPPLPYMNTEAFF.

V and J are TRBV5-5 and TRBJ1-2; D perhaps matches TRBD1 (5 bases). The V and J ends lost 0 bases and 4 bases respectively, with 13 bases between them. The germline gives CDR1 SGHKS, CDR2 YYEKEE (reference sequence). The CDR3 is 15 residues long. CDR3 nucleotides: TGTGCCAGCAGCTTGGACAAGGGGAATCTCTATGGCTACACCTTC. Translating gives CASSLDKGNLYGYTF.

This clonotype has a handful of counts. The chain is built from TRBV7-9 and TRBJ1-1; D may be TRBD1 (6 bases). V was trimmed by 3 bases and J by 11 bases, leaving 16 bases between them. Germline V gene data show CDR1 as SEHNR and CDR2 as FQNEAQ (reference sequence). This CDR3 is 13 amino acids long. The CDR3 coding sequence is TGTGCCAGCAGCTTGAAACAGGGTAGAGGGGCTTTCTTT. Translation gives CASSLKQGRGAFF. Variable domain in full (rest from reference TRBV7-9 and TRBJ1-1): DTGVSQNPRHKITKRGQNVTFRCDPISEHNRLYWYRQTLGQGPEFLTYFQNEAQLEKSRLLSDRFSAERPKGSFSTLEIQRTEQGDSAMYLCASSLKQGRGAFFGQGTRLTVV.

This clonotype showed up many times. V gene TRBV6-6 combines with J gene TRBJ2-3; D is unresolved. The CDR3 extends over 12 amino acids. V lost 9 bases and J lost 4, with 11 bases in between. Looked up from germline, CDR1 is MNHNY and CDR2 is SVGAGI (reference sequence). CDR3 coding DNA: TGTGCCAGTCGAACAGAGGCAGATACGCAGTATTTT. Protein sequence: CASRTEADTQYF.

CDR3 DNA: TGTGCCAGCCGAACTTCCAGGCTGATGAACACTGAAGCTTTCTTT. The encoded protein is CASRTSRLMNTEAFF. J is TRBJ1-1 and V is TRBV28; D unresolved. Germline CDR1 MDHEN, CDR2 SYDVKM. The V gene lost 8 bases and the J gene lost 0 bases, with 16 bases spanning the gap. This CDR3 region has 15 residues.